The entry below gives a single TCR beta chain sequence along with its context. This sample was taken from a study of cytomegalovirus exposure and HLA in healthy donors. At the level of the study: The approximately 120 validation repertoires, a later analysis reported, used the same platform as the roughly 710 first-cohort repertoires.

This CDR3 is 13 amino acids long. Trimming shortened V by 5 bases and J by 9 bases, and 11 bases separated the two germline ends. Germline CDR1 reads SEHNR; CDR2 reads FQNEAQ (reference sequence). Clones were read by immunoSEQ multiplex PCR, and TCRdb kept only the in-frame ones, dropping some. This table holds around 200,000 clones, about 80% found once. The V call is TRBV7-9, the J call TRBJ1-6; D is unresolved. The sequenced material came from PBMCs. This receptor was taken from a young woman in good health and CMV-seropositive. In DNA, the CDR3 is TGTGCCAGCAGCCCAGCAGGTGGTTCACCCCTCCACTTT. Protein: CASSPAGGSPLHF.